These 13 T cell receptor beta chains originate from one sample sequenced in a study of Ad26.COV2.S vaccination and SARS-CoV-2 variants. The treatment here: roughly 19 received Ad26.COV2.S at low or high dose, single or two shots; about 5 received placebo; per-sample allocation not given. Day 63 after the first vaccine or placebo injection was the time point for sampling. This table comes from immunoSEQ multiplex PCR, and its TCRdb copy is limited to in-frame clones, with some not included. The sample lists approximately 280,000 clones, 80% to 90% occurring once. Sample: peripheral blood, taken in a trial of Ad26.COV2.S vaccine versus placebo. The receptors stem from a person aged 18-65 years who received the Ad26.COV2.S COVID-19 vaccine or a placebo.

This chain joins TRBV19 and TRBJ1-5, with 9 nucleotides matching TRBD1. From germline, CDR1 is LNHDA and CDR2 SQIVND (reference sequence). V lost 4 bases and J lost 9; bases outside the gene matches: 16. This CDR3 contains 17 residues. The CDR3, as DNA: TGTGCCAGTAGTAGGGGCCCGGGACAGGGCCGCTTTGGGCCCCAGCATTTT. Translation gives CASSRGPGQGRFGPQHF.

The rearrangement joins TRBV12-3 or TRBV12-4 to TRBJ1-1; TRBD1 is a possible D gene (6 bases). This CDR3 contains 13 residues. V was cut by 3 bases and J by 8 bases, with 13 bases left in between. The CDR3 DNA follows: TGTGCCAGCAGTTTGGCAGGGGCCTGGGAAGCTTTCTTT. It yields the protein CASSLAGAWEAFF.

This chain uses TRBV19 with TRBJ2-3; 8 bases are shared with TRBD1. CDR3 size: 15 residues. The germline gives CDR1 LNHDA, CDR2 SQIVND (reference sequence). The trim removed 5 bases at V and 3 bases at J, leaving 7 bases unmatched. CDR3 loop: CASSEGQDRTDTQYF. In nucleotides, the CDR3 is TGTGCCAGTAGTGAGGGACAGGATAGGACAGATACGCAGTATTTT.

The DNA for the CDR3 is TGTGCCAGCAGCTCCTCCGGGACAGGGACCTACGAGCAGTACTTC. This sequence encodes CASSSSGTGTYEQYF. This chain uses TRBV5-4 with TRBJ2-7; the match to TRBD1 covers 9 bases. Germline values: CDR1 SGHNT, CDR2 YYREEE (reference sequence). The CDR3 has 15 residues. The junction had 6 bases not matched to a gene; V was cut back by 3 bases and J by 2 bases. Filled out from reference TRBV5-4 and TRBJ2-7, the complete variable domain reads ETGVTQSPTHLIKTRGQQVTLRCSSQSGHNTVSWYQQALGQGPQFIFQYYREEENGRGNFPPRFSGLQFPNYSSELNVNALELDDSALYLCASSSSGTGTYEQYFGPGTRLTVT.

The chain combines TRBV30 with TRBJ1-2; 9 bases fit TRBD1. Germline V gene data show CDR1 as GTSNPN and CDR2 as SVGIG (reference sequence). After removal of 3 bases from V and 6 bases from J, the junction contained 2 bases not matched to a gene. The length of the CDR3 is 12 residues. This CDR3 reads CAWRGTGNGYTF. The CDR3 coding sequence is TGTGCCTGGAGGGGGACAGGGAATGGCTACACCTTC.

The chain employs TRBV5-1 and TRBJ2-5; 15 nucleotides agree with TRBD2. Per germline, CDR1 SGHRS and CDR2 YFSETQ. The CDR3 runs 15 residues. V lost 4 bases and J lost 5; bases outside the gene matches: 3. The CDR3 reads CASSGLAGGPETQYF. CDR3 nucleotides: TGCGCCAGCAGCGGACTAGCGGGAGGGCCGGAGACCCAGTACTTC.

This clone was detected many times. V usage is TRBV30 and J usage is TRBJ1-1; D not certain. Trimming cost V 0 bases and J 0 bases, with 5 bases left between them. The CDR3 length is 13 residues. From germline, CDR1 is GTSNPN and CDR2 SVGIG (reference sequence). The CDR3 bases are TGTGCCTGGAGTGTTACGGTGAACACTGAAGCTTTCTTT. Its translation is CAWSVTVNTEAFF.

This chain connects TRBV3-1 (or the pseudogene TRBV3-2) to TRBJ2-1; 7 bases are a match to TRBD2. This CDR3 is built from 15 residues. V dropped 5 bases and J dropped 1; count of bases not matched to a gene: 5. Per germline, CDR1 LGHDT and CDR2 YNNKEL (reference sequence). CDR3 DNA sequence: TGTGCCAGCAGCTCCGACGGGGGGTCCTACAATGAGCAGTTCTTC. Amino acid sequence: CASSSDGGSYNEQFF.

The chain combines TRBV4-3 with TRBJ2-3; 12 bases are a match to TRBD2. Germline lookup yields CDR1 LGHNA and CDR2 YSLEER. The CDR3 covers 19 residues. V trimming: 0 bases; J trimming: 0 bases; junction bases outside the gene matches: 7. DNA of the CDR3: TGCGCCAGCAGCCAAGATCTTCTAGCGGGGGGGCGGAGCACAGATACGCAGTATTTT. Its translation is CASSQDLLAGGRSTDTQYF.

The gene calls are TRBV7-8 and TRBJ2-1, with no clear D. Trimming stripped 7 bases from V and 7 bases from J, with 20 bases between. The CDR3 length is 15 residues. Germline values: CDR1 SGHVS, CDR2 FQNEAQ. CDR3 DNA sequence: TGTGCCAGCAACAACCTAGTCACAGTTTCGAATGAGCAGTTCTTC. It is translated as CASNNLVTVSNEQFF.

J is TRBJ2-3 and V is TRBV27; the D is unclear. V lost 2 bases and J 0 bases, leaving 9 bases between the germline ends. CDR1 is MNHEY, CDR2 SMNVEV, per germline (reference sequence). CDR3 length equals 15 residues. In nucleotides, the CDR3 is TGTGCCAGCAGTTTAGCTTTCGCGAGCACAGATACGCAGTATTTT. It codes for CASSLAFASTDTQYF.

The table lists this clone with a few counts. This rearrangement joins TRBV5-1 to TRBJ2-3; D is uncertain. CDR1 is SGHRS and CDR2 is YFSETQ in the germline V gene. The CDR3 runs 15 residues. V was shortened by 4 bases and J by 1 base, with 13 bases between the two germline ends. The DNA for the CDR3 is TGCGCCAGCAGCGATAACGGCCAGGGCACAGATACGCAGTATTTT. Its translation is CASSDNGQGTDTQYF.

The chain employs TRBV7-2 and TRBJ1-1, with D perhaps matching TRBD1 (5 bases). The ends were cut back, 6 bases at V and 1 base at J, with 12 bases in the middle. The CDR3 runs to 14 residues. Germline CDR1 is SGHTA and CDR2 is FQGNSA. DNA of the CDR3: TGTGCCAGCAGTATATTCACAGGGAACACTGAAGCTTTCTTT. Translation gives CASSIFTGNTEAFF. Drawing the rest from reference TRBV7-2 and TRBJ1-1, the complete variable domain is GAGVSQSPSNKVTEKGKDVELRCDPISGHTALYWYRQSLGQGLEFLIYFQGNSAPDKSGLPSDRFSAERTGGSVSTLTIQRTQQEDSAVYLCASSIFTGNTEAFFGQGTRLTVV.